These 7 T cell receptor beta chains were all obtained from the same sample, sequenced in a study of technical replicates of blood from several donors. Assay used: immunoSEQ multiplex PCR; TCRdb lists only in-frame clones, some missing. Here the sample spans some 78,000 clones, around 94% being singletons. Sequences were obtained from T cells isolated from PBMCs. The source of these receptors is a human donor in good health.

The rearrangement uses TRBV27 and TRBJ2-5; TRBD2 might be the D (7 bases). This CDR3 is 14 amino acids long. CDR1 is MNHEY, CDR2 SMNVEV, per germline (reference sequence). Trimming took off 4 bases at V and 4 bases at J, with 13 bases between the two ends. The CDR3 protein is CASSSRGAVETQYF. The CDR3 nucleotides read TGTGCCAGCAGTTCACGGGGGGCGGTAGAGACCCAGTACTTC.

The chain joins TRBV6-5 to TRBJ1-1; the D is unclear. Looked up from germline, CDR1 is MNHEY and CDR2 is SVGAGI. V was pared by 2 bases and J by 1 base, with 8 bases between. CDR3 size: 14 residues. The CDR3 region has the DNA TGTGCCAGCAGTTACGTTCGGGAGAACACTGAAGCTTTCTTT. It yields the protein CASSYVRENTEAFF.

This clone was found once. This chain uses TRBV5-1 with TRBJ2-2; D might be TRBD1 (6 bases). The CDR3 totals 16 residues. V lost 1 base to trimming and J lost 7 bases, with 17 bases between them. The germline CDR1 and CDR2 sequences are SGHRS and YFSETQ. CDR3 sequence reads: CASSLSLSGADGELFF. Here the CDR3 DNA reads TGCGCCAGCAGCTTGTCGTTGTCAGGGGCTGACGGGGAGCTGTTTTTT.

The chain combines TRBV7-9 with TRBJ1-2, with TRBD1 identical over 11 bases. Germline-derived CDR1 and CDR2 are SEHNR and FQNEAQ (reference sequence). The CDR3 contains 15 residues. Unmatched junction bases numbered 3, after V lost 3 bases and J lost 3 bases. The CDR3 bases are TGTGCCAGCAGCTTGGGACAGGGGGTAGACTATGGCTACACCTTC. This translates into CASSLGQGVDYGYTF.

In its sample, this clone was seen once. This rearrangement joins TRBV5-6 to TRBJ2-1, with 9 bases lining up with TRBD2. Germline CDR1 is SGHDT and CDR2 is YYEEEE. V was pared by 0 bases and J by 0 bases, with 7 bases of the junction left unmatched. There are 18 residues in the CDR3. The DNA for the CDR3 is TGTGCCAGCAGCTTGGGGGGTAGCGGGGGACTCTCCTACAATGAGCAGTTCTTC. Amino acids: CASSLGGSGGLSYNEQFF. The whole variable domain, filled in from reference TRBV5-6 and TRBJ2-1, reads DAGVTQSPTHLIKTRGQQVTLRCSPKSGHDTVSWYQQALGQGPQFIFQYYEEEERQRGNFPDRFSGHQFPNYSSELNVNALLLGDSALYLCASSLGGSGGLSYNEQFFGPGTRLTVL.

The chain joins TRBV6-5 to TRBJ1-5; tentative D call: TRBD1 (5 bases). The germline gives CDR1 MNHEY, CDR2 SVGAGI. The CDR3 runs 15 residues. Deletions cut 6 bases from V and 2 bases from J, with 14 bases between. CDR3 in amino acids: CASSQMDNGNQPQHF. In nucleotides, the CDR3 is TGTGCCAGCAGCCAGATGGACAATGGCAATCAGCCCCAGCATTTT.

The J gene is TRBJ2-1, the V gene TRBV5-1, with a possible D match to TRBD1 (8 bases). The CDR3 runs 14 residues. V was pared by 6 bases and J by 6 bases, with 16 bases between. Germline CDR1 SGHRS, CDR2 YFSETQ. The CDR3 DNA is TGCGCCAGCACCTGGACAGGGAGGGTCAATGAGCAGTTCTTC. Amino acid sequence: CASTWTGRVNEQFF.